This T cell receptor (beta chain) was obtained from a study of human T cells and chemical hapten exposure. As for the study in general: A patient group, mainly female, showed alopecia areata, totalis or universalis.

Looked up from germline, CDR1 is SGHVS and CDR2 is FNYEAQ. This CDR3 is built from 12 residues. The time point was: patch test 2, 6 weeks after DPC sensitization. The sample's treatment: therapeutic diphenylcyclopropenone sensitization with weekly scalp DPC. From whole blood left unfractionated, total RNA was extracted. This clonotype has just a few counts. At one end the junction does not follow the germline gene, possibly because of a read error. Individual cDNA molecules (in the library) carried attached unique molecular identifiers. TCRdb passed the RACE reads through MiXCR, listing each CDR3 protein once. The table includes some 80,000 distinct CDR3 sequences, 9.5% to 13% detected once.

This rearrangement joins TRBV7-6 to TRBJ1-2; no clear D. The source material was whole blood, sampled in connection with sensitization to the hapten diphenylcyclopropenone (DPC). The receptor was isolated from a man aged 18 to 30 with alopecia areata. Some clones in this sample may be carry-over from other donors' samples. CDR3 sequence: CVSSLVGYGYTF. CDR3 DNA sequence: TGTGTCAGCAGCTTAGTAGGATATGGCTACACCTTC.